Described below is a single T cell receptor beta chain sequence and its context. This sample is part of a study of blood T cell repertoires in COVID-19. Study at large: Spain, Italy and the United States supplied samples that represented acute and convalescent COVID-19. PBMCs, B-cell-depleted T cells, or T cells provided the cDNA or gDNA that made up the material.

Authors' analysis steps: It was from reference gene primer amplification that nucleated cell counts were estimated. Measured with immunoSEQ multiplex PCR; TCRdb has only the in-frame clones, and not every one. V, J and clone size are taken as reported in that table, and D and trimming were inferred from the DNA itself. Among about 49,000 clones listed, around 83% were seen once. This receptor was obtained from a man in his forties with active COVID-19. The sequenced sample consisted of peripheral blood.

CDR3 in amino acids: CASRLSGRTYNEQFF. The CDR3, as DNA: TGTGCCAGCCGCCTTAGCGGGAGGACCTACAATGAGCAGTTCTTC. This chain links TRBV27 with TRBJ2-1; 10 nucleotides match TRBD2. Per germline, CDR1 MNHEY and CDR2 SMNVEV (reference sequence). The junction had 6 bases not matched to a gene; V was cut back by 8 bases and J by 2 bases. The CDR3 is made up of 15 amino acids.